Following are 18 T cell receptor beta chains from one sample sequenced in a study of blood T cell repertoires in COVID-19. The protocol was immunoSEQ multiplex PCR, while the TCRdb copy is restricted to in-frame clones and leaves out a portion. The sample yields 170,000 or so clones, around 90% seen once. The sequenced sample consisted of peripheral blood. The receptors were sampled from a man aged 40-55 years with active or convalescent COVID-19.

This chain uses TRBV30 with TRBJ1-6; possibly TRBD1 for D (5 bases). V dropped 3 bases and J dropped 3 bases, with 12 bases sitting between them. Germline-derived CDR1 and CDR2 are GTSNPN and SVGIG (reference sequence). The CDR3 has 15 residues. Here the CDR3 reads CAWSHRRVYNSPLHF. CDR3 coding DNA: TGTGCCTGGAGCCACAGGAGAGTCTATAATTCACCCCTCCACTTT.

The CDR3 region has the DNA TGCAGTGCTAGTGGGTCGGTTAGCGGGGGGTTTGAGACCCAGTACTTC. This translates into CSASGSVSGGFETQYF. The chain couples TRBV20-1 to TRBJ2-5, with TRBD2 matching 10 bases. The CDR3 contains 16 residues. Germline V gives CDR1 DFQATT, CDR2 SNEGSKA (reference sequence). V trimming: 3 bases; J trimming: 5 bases; junction bases outside the gene matches: 12.

The chain uses TRBV7-6 and TRBJ2-7; D gene ambiguous. Trimming stripped 0 bases from V and 3 bases from J, with 9 bases between. Germline V gene lookup returns CDR1 SGHVS and CDR2 FNYEAQ. CDR3 size: 14 residues. The CDR3 bases are TGTGCCAGCAGCTTAGCGCGGTCCGGCTACGAGCAGTACTTC. Its translation is CASSLARSGYEQYF.

The V gene is TRBV7-2, the J gene TRBJ2-5; TRBD1 might be the D (5 bases). V was shortened by 6 bases and J by 3 bases, with 11 bases between the two germline ends. The CDR3 consists of 13 residues. Per germline, CDR1 SGHTA and CDR2 FQGNSA. The DNA of the CDR3 is TGTGCCAGCAGAAGGGGTAGTAAAGAGACCCAGTACTTC. Its protein is CASRRGSKETQYF.

V usage is TRBV28 and J usage is TRBJ2-5; the match to TRBD2 covers 10 bases. Unmatched junction bases numbered 7, after V lost 6 bases and J lost 3 bases. This CDR3 contains 15 residues. The germline V gene has CDR1 MDHEN and CDR2 SYDVKM. The CDR3 protein is CASSPSSGGKETQYF. CDR3 sequence (DNA): TGTGCCAGCAGCCCGTCTAGCGGGGGTAAAGAGACCCAGTACTTC.

The V and J genes are TRBV11-1 and TRBJ2-2; 8 nucleotides agree with TRBD1. Germline assignment: CDR1 SGHAT and CDR2 FQDESV (reference sequence). V gave up 0 bases and J gave up 5 bases; unmatched junction bases: 8. The CDR3 spans 17 residues. This CDR3 is CASSLAKRQGYTGELFF. The CDR3 nucleotides are TGTGCCAGCAGCTTAGCAAAGAGACAGGGGTATACCGGGGAGCTGTTTTTT.

The chain employs TRBV7-3 and TRBJ2-1; 8 nucleotides line up with TRBD2. CDR1 is SGHTA and CDR2 is FQGTGA in the germline V gene. The CDR3 runs to 15 residues. V gave up 2 bases and J gave up 5 bases; unmatched junction bases: 5. The CDR3 DNA sequence: TGTGCCAGCAGCTTATCCAGCGGGGGAGACAATGAGCAGTTCTTC. Translated: CASSLSSGGDNEQFF.

The chain has TRBV30 and TRBJ2-7, with TRBD1 as a possible D gene (6 bases). CDR3 length: 14 residues. The germline V gene has CDR1 GTSNPN and CDR2 SVGIG (reference sequence). V was trimmed by 1 base and J by 5 bases, leaving 15 bases between them. CDR3 amino acids: CAWSALHRDHEQYF. In nucleotides, the CDR3 is TGTGCCTGGAGTGCCCTCCACAGGGATCACGAGCAGTACTTC.

This clone was found once. The chain links TRBV6-1 to TRBJ2-7, with D maybe TRBD2 (6 bases). Germline assignment: CDR1 MNHNS and CDR2 SASEGT. Trimming removed 3 bases from V and 2 bases from J, with 17 bases in between. This CDR3 has 16 amino acids. CDR3 protein: CASSDPGGGTAYEQYF. CDR3 DNA sequence: TGTGCCAGCAGTGATCCCGGTGGGGGGACTGCCTACGAGCAGTACTTC.

The rearrangement links TRBV18 to TRBJ1-5; no clear D gene. Germline assignment: CDR1 KGHSH and CDR2 LQKENI. Trimming cost V 2 bases and J 4 bases, with 6 bases left between them. The CDR3 length is 13 residues. The CDR3 loop reads CASSPADNQPQHF. CDR3 bases: TGTGCCAGCTCACCAGCGGATAATCAGCCCCAGCATTTT.

The rearrangement joins TRBV7-8 to TRBJ1-4; D is undetermined. CDR1 is SGHVS, CDR2 FQNEAQ, per germline. V lost 1 base to trimming and J lost 3 bases, with 12 bases between them. The CDR3 loop spans 16 amino acids. This CDR3 reads CASSLGLSRPNEKLFF. The CDR3 DNA reads TGTGCCAGCAGCTTAGGATTGAGCAGGCCTAATGAAAAACTGTTTTTT. The full variable domain, rest sourced from reference TRBV7-8 and TRBJ1-4, is GAGVSQSPRYKVAKRGQDVALRCDPISGHVSLFWYQQALGQGPEFLTYFQNEAQLDKSGLPSDRFFAERPEGSVSTLKIQRTQQEDSAVYLCASSLGLSRPNEKLFFGSGTQLSVL.

This chain links TRBV5-1 with TRBJ2-7; TRBD1 agrees at 7 bases. Germline-derived CDR1 and CDR2 are SGHRS and YFSETQ. The CDR3 spans 14 residues. J lost 5 bases, V lost 1 base, and 6 bases had no gene match. The CDR3, as DNA: TGCGCCAGCAGCTTGTCGACAGGGTATCACGAGCAGTACTTC. It yields the protein CASSLSTGYHEQYF.

The V and J genes are TRBV21-1 and TRBJ1-6; the table's D call, TRBD1, has no DNA check behind it. TRBV21-1 is noted as a pseudogene. The CDR3 consists of 19 residues. The CDR3 is CASSMEGWEQGAWDSPLHF. CDR3 bases: TGTGCCAGCAGCATGGAAGGGTGGGAACAGGGGGCATGGGATTCACCCCTCCACTTT.

The chain joins TRBV5-6 to TRBJ2-7; 7 bases are a match to TRBD1. The CDR3 loop spans 14 amino acids. CDR1 SGHDT and CDR2 YYEEEE come from the germline V gene. Trimming cost V 3 bases and J 2 bases; bases outside gene matches: 5. Here the CDR3 reads CASSSRTGTYEQYF. The DNA for the CDR3 is TGTGCCAGCAGCTCCCGGACAGGAACCTACGAGCAGTACTTC. The whole variable domain, filled in from reference TRBV5-6 and TRBJ2-7, reads DAGVTQSPTHLIKTRGQQVTLRCSPKSGHDTVSWYQQALGQGPQFIFQYYEEEERQRGNFPDRFSGHQFPNYSSELNVNALLLGDSALYLCASSSRTGTYEQYFGPGTRLTVT.

This chain joins TRBV30 and TRBJ1-4; 10 nucleotides match TRBD1. V lost 4 bases and J lost 5; bases outside the gene matches: 4. This CDR3 is built from 14 residues. CDR1 is GTSNPN, CDR2 SVGIG, per germline (reference sequence). DNA of the CDR3: TGTGCCTGGACCCCGGGACAGGGGAATGAAAAACTGTTTTTT. Amino acids: CAWTPGQGNEKLFF.

The J gene is TRBJ1-3, the V gene TRBV15; D remains ambiguous. The length of the CDR3 is 16 residues. Per the germline V gene, CDR1 is LNHNV and CDR2 is YYDKDF (reference sequence). V was trimmed by 4 bases and J by 0 bases, leaving 13 bases between them. CDR3 residues: CATSIEVTVSGNTIYF. The DNA of the CDR3 is TGTGCCACCAGCATAGAAGTTACGGTCTCTGGAAACACCATATATTTT.

V usage is TRBV5-6 and J usage is TRBJ1-6; D is unresolved. This CDR3 is built from 15 residues. V shed 3 bases and J shed 2 bases, with 9 bases lying between them. CDR1 and CDR2 (germline): SGHDT, YYEEEE. CDR3 nucleotide sequence: TGTGCCAGCAGCTCAAGCTTCCCCTATAATTCACCCCTCCACTTT. Amino acids: CASSSSFPYNSPLHF.

The DNA of the CDR3 is TGTGCCAGCAGTTATGAGGGTAACTATGGCTACACCTTC. Encoded protein: CASSYEGNYGYTF. This chain links TRBV6-6 with TRBJ1-2; D unresolved. The CDR3 consists of 13 residues. Trimming cost V 3 bases and J 1 base, with 6 bases left between them. In germline, CDR1 is MNHNY, CDR2 SVGAGI (reference sequence).